The 27 T cell receptor beta chains given below trace back to one sample, sequenced in a study of blood T cell repertoires in COVID-19. The method was immunoSEQ multiplex PCR; TCRdb's version includes in-frame clones alone and lacks a portion of them. This sample has about 90,000 clones, with 85% to 95% found just once. Sequenced sample: peripheral blood. These receptors were taken from an older woman with active COVID-19.

This chain joins TRBV19 and TRBJ2-7; D possibly corresponds to TRBD1 (6 bases). This CDR3 is built from 16 residues. Between the trimmed V and J ends, which lost 4 bases and 3 bases, there was a span of 19 bases. Germline CDR1 is LNHDA and CDR2 is SQIVND (reference sequence). CDR3 nucleotides: TGTGCCAGTAGTACCGCACAGGGACGTGGGAGCTACGAGCAGTACTTC. The encoded protein is CASSTAQGRGSYEQYF.

This sequence joins TRBV7-9 and TRBJ1-6; D not certain. The CDR3 sequence is 15 residues long. Trimming took 3 bases from V and 0 from J, leaving 6 bases between them. CDR1 and CDR2 (germline): SEHNR, FQNEAQ (reference sequence). The CDR3 spells CASSFTSSYNSPLHF. Written as DNA, the CDR3 is TGTGCCAGCAGCTTTACAAGCTCCTATAATTCACCCCTCCACTTT.

The chain is built from TRBV4-3 and TRBJ1-2, with no clear D. Germline V gives CDR1 LGHNA, CDR2 YSLEER. V lost 0 bases and J lost 7, with 15 bases in between. The CDR3 totals 15 residues. CDR3 amino acids: CASSQDAGRDFGYTF. For the CDR3, the DNA is TGCGCCAGCAGCCAAGATGCGGGGAGGGATTTTGGCTACACCTTC.

The gene calls are TRBV2 and TRBJ1-5; D is perhaps TRBD1 (5 bases). The CDR3 consists of 13 residues. Germline loops: CDR1 SNHLY, CDR2 FYNNEI. V was shortened by 1 base and J by 5 bases, with 6 bases between the two germline ends. CDR3 nucleotide sequence: TGTGCCAGCAGTGAAGTCAGGGATCAGCCCCAGCATTTT. This translates into CASSEVRDQPQHF.

This rearrangement joins TRBV9 to TRBJ2-7, with 7 nucleotides matching TRBD2. Germline loops: CDR1 SGDLS, CDR2 YYNGEE. J lost 4 bases, V lost 0 bases, and 16 bases had no gene match. The CDR3 covers 18 residues. CDR3 sequence reads: CASSVAPLSGAGEYEQYF. Here the CDR3 DNA reads TGTGCCAGCAGCGTAGCCCCATTGTCGGGCGCGGGAGAGTACGAGCAGTACTTC. The complete variable domain, with remaining parts taken from reference TRBV9 and TRBJ2-7, reads DSGVTQTPKHLITATGQRVTLRCSPRSGDLSVYWYQQSLDQGLQFLIQYYNGEERAKGNILERFSAQQFPDLHSELNLSSLELGDSALYFCASSVAPLSGAGEYEQYFGPGTRLTVT.

This rearrangement joins TRBV7-2 to TRBJ2-5, with D perhaps TRBD2 (5 bases). The V end lost 1 base, the J end lost 4 bases, and 16 bases lay between the germline ends. Germline CDR1 reads SGHTA; CDR2 reads FQGNSA. The CDR3 has 16 amino acids. The CDR3 sequence is CASSLVIRGKGETQYF. CDR3 sequence (DNA): TGTGCCAGCAGCTTAGTGATACGAGGGAAGGGAGAGACCCAGTACTTC. Based on the CDR3 plus reference TRBV7-2 and TRBJ2-5, the full variable domain is GAGVSQSPSNKVTEKGKDVELRCDPISGHTALYWYRQSLGQGLEFLIYFQGNSAPDKSGLPSDRFSAERTGGSVSTLTIQRTQQEDSAVYLCASSLVIRGKGETQYFGPGTRLLVL.

The chain is built from TRBV28 and TRBJ2-3; perhaps TRBD1 as D (6 bases). V was clipped by 5 bases and J by 1 base, with 10 bases between them. The CDR3 is made up of 14 amino acids. Germline V CDR1 and CDR2: MDHEN, SYDVKM. CDR3 sequence: CASSQGQRTDTQYF. In nucleotides, the CDR3 is TGTGCCAGCAGTCAAGGACAGCGCACAGATACGCAGTATTTT.

The chain is built from TRBV2 and TRBJ2-1, with D maybe TRBD1 (5 bases). CDR1 SNHLY and CDR2 FYNNEI come from the germline V gene. The CDR3 length is 16 residues. V gave up 5 bases and J gave up 0 bases, with 14 bases separating them. CDR3 sequence: CASSLIDRSSYNEQFF. Written as DNA, the CDR3 is TGTGCCAGCAGTCTAATAGACAGAAGCTCCTACAATGAGCAGTTCTTC.

The genes are TRBV28 and TRBJ1-5; D not certain. The germline gives CDR1 MDHEN, CDR2 SYDVKM. The ends were cut back, 3 bases at V and 1 base at J, with 10 bases in the middle. The CDR3 runs to 15 residues. This chain's CDR3 is CASSFSGISNQPQHF. The DNA for the CDR3 is TGTGCCAGCAGTTTCAGCGGGATCAGCAATCAGCCCCAGCATTTT.

This clone was observed a handful of times. This chain joins TRBV4-1 and TRBJ1-3; D may be TRBD1 (6 bases). The CDR3 runs to 14 residues. The ends were cut back, 0 bases at V and 9 bases at J, with 12 bases in the middle. The germline gives CDR1 MGHRA, CDR2 YSYEKL. The CDR3 protein is CASSQDPGVGTIYF. In DNA form, the CDR3 reads TGCGCCAGCAGCCAAGATCCAGGGGTGGGCACCATATATTTT.

J is TRBJ1-2 and V is TRBV4-3; 7 bases are shared with TRBD1. V dropped 2 bases and J dropped 2; count of bases not matched to a gene: 5. Germline V gene lookup returns CDR1 LGHNA and CDR2 YSLEER. The CDR3 length is 15 residues. The chain's CDR3 is CASSQFPGQNYGYTF. CDR3 in DNA: TGCGCCAGCAGCCAATTCCCGGGACAGAACTATGGCTACACCTTC.

The chain joins TRBV29-1 to TRBJ1-1; a possible D gene is TRBD1 (5 bases). The CDR3 length is 16 residues. Germline V gene lookup returns CDR1 SQVTM and CDR2 ANQGSEA. With 0 bases removed from V and 0 bases from J, the gap between germline ends came to 14 bases. In DNA, the CDR3 is TGCAGCGTTGAAGACAGGGAATCCAGAGTGAACACTGAAGCTTTCTTT. This translates into CSVEDRESRVNTEAFF.

The chain carries TRBV27 and TRBJ2-1; tentative D call: TRBD1 (5 bases). V was cut by 0 bases and J by 4 bases, with 16 bases left in between. The CDR3 is made up of 17 amino acids. The germline V gene encodes CDR1 MNHEY and CDR2 SMNVEV (reference sequence). The CDR3 is CASSLSLTRASYNEQFF. DNA for the CDR3: TGTGCCAGCAGTTTATCGTTAACCAGGGCCTCTTACAATGAGCAGTTCTTC.

The chain recombines TRBV28 with TRBJ1-5; tentatively, D is TRBD1 (5 bases). Germline V lookup: CDR1 MDHEN, CDR2 SYDVKM. The ends were cut back, 4 bases at V and 6 bases at J, with 16 bases in the middle. This CDR3 has 15 residues. The CDR3 DNA reads as TGTGCCAGCAGTTCGGGTAGGCAGGGTGGTCAGCCCCAGCATTTT. It yields the protein CASSSGRQGGQPQHF.

The J gene is TRBJ2-2, the V gene TRBV11-2, with 10 bases matching TRBD1. Germline values: CDR1 SGHAT, CDR2 FQNNGV. V dropped 6 bases and J dropped 4; count of bases not matched to a gene: 14. The CDR3 has 18 residues. The CDR3 spells CASRPTRKDRGSTGELFF. The CDR3 DNA follows: TGTGCCAGCAGACCAACCCGGAAGGACAGGGGGAGCACCGGGGAGCTGTTTTTT.

The rearrangement uses TRBV18 and TRBJ2-5; maybe TRBD1 (5 bases). V lost 4 bases to trimming and J lost 1 base, with 7 bases between them. The CDR3 has 13 residues. The germline V gene has CDR1 KGHSH and CDR2 LQKENI. DNA for the CDR3: TGTGCCAGCTCACGTGACAGCCAAGAGACCCAGTACTTC. Its protein product is CASSRDSQETQYF.

In its sample, this clone was seen once. The V call is TRBV4-1, the J call TRBJ1-2, with 8 nucleotides matching TRBD1. This CDR3 contains 15 residues. J was trimmed by 3 bases and V by 4 bases; bases with no gene match: 7. Germline assignment: CDR1 MGHRA and CDR2 YSYEKL. The CDR3 bases are TGCGCCAGCAGCCCCCGTCAGGGGGCCGACTATGGCTACACCTTC. Translated: CASSPRQGADYGYTF.

The genes are TRBV18 and TRBJ2-1, with 9 bases lining up with TRBD2. This CDR3 is 15 amino acids long. V lost 3 bases and J lost 2; bases outside the gene matches: 2. Germline-derived CDR1 and CDR2 are KGHSH and LQKENI. CDR3 region: CASSPGLAAYNEQFF. The CDR3 DNA is TGTGCCAGCTCACCGGGACTAGCCGCCTACAATGAGCAGTTCTTC.

V gene TRBV27 combines with J gene TRBJ2-7; D not resolved. Germline V gene data show CDR1 as MNHEY and CDR2 as SMNVEV (reference sequence). Trimming shortened V by 3 bases and J by 6 bases, and 15 bases separated the two germline ends. CDR3 length: 14 residues. CDR3: CASSFRPSLAEQYF. The CDR3 nucleotides are TGTGCCAGCAGTTTTAGGCCCTCTTTAGCCGAGCAGTACTTC.

This clone has just a few counts. The gene calls are TRBV18 and TRBJ2-1; 12 bases line up with TRBD2. The germline V gene has CDR1 KGHSH and CDR2 LQKENI. V trimming: 1 base; J trimming: 6 bases; junction bases outside the gene matches: 4. The CDR3 has 16 amino acids. Written as DNA, the CDR3 is TGTGCCAGCTCACCACAGCCTAGCGGGGGGGCCAATGAGCAGTTCTTC. Protein sequence: CASSPQPSGGANEQFF.

This clone was observed a handful of times. V gene TRBV2 combines with J gene TRBJ2-7; D is unclear. V was cut by 6 bases and J by 2 bases, with 8 bases left in between. There are 12 residues in the CDR3. Germline assignment: CDR1 SNHLY and CDR2 FYNNEI. The CDR3 DNA is TGTGCCAGCAGAGTAGCTCCCTACGAGCAGTACTTC. Its translation: CASRVAPYEQYF. Based on the CDR3 plus reference TRBV2 and TRBJ2-7, the full variable domain is EPEVTQTPSHQVTQMGQEVILRCVPISNHLYFYWYRQILGQKVEFLVSFYNNEISEKSEIFDDQFSVERPDGSNFTLKIRSTKLEDSAMYFCASRVAPYEQYFGPGTRLTVT.

The chain carries TRBV6-5 and TRBJ1-1; tentative D call: TRBD1 (6 bases). The CDR3 loop spans 16 amino acids. Trimming shortened V by 4 bases and J by 4 bases, and 19 bases separated the two germline ends. CDR1 is MNHEY and CDR2 is SVGAGI in the germline V gene. The CDR3 DNA reads TGTGCCAGCAGTTTTTCTGGGGGGGCGCCGGGCACTGAAGCTTTCTTT. Translated: CASSFSGGAPGTEAFF.

The gene calls are TRBV7-9 and TRBJ1-1; TRBD1 matches 8 bases. The CDR3 loop spans 15 amino acids. Trimming cost V 3 bases and J 1 base; bases outside gene matches: 4. Germline CDR1 reads SEHNR; CDR2 reads FQNEAQ (reference sequence). The CDR3: CASSFRGTGNTEAFF. For the CDR3, the DNA is TGTGCCAGCAGCTTCCGCGGGACAGGGAACACTGAAGCTTTCTTT.

The DNA for the CDR3 is TGTGCCAGCTCACCACCCGGGACTAGCGAGGCCTACGAGCAGTACTTC. This translates into CASSPPGTSEAYEQYF. The chain combines TRBV18 with TRBJ2-7; 10 nucleotides align to TRBD2. CDR1 and CDR2 from the germline V gene are KGHSH and LQKENI. The CDR3 runs 16 residues. V was pared by 0 bases and J by 2 bases, with 4 bases of the junction left unmatched. The whole variable domain, remainder taken from reference TRBV18 and TRBJ2-7, is NAGVMQNPRHLVRRRGQEARLRCSPMKGHSHVYWYRQLPEEGLKFMVYLQKENIIDESGMPKERFSAEFPKEGPSILRIQQVVRGDSAAYFCASSPPGTSEAYEQYFGPGTRLTVT.

V gene TRBV19 combines with J gene TRBJ2-7, with D perhaps TRBD1 (6 bases). The CDR3 is 14 amino acids. Per germline, CDR1 LNHDA and CDR2 SQIVND (reference sequence). Trimming pared 5 bases from V and 2 bases from J, leaving 13 bases between. CDR3 DNA: TGTGCCAGTAGTTTTCGGACAGCTCCCTACGAGCAGTACTTC. Protein sequence: CASSFRTAPYEQYF.

The genes are TRBV29-1 and TRBJ1-1, with TRBD1 matching over 7 bases. This CDR3 contains 13 residues. Trimming cost V 4 bases and J 2 bases; bases outside gene matches: 4. Germline V gene lookup returns CDR1 SQVTM and CDR2 ANQGSEA. The CDR3 DNA follows: TGCAGCGTTGGGAAGGGGGCCAACACTGAAGCTTTCTTT. Translating gives CSVGKGANTEAFF.

This rearrangement joins TRBV7-8 to TRBJ2-1; TRBD2 aligns across 11 bases. This CDR3 region has 15 residues. V dropped 4 bases and J dropped 7; count of bases not matched to a gene: 6. Germline values: CDR1 SGHVS, CDR2 FQNEAQ. This CDR3 is CASSSLAGGRNEQFF. The CDR3 DNA reads TGTGCCAGCAGCTCCCTAGCGGGAGGACGTAATGAGCAGTTCTTC. Drawing the rest from reference TRBV7-8 and TRBJ2-1, the complete variable domain is GAGVSQSPRYKVAKRGQDVALRCDPISGHVSLFWYQQALGQGPEFLTYFQNEAQLDKSGLPSDRFFAERPEGSVSTLKIQRTQQEDSAVYLCASSSLAGGRNEQFFGPGTRLTVL.